The sample holds many counts of the clone carrying this TCR beta chain. The target antigen is unknown. This record belongs to a study of T cells in Graves' hyperthyroidism and ophthalmopathy. Study results and limitations: In blood, most of the thyroid clonotypes expanded above 0.001 were also present.

The TCR beta CDR3 regions underwent amplification using RNA transcripts as the source. Using the HTBI primer set, a first-round RT-PCR was run on the TCR CDR3. TCRdb re-called the multiplex PCR reads with MiXCR, one entry per CDR3 protein. The sample lists 300,000 to 350,000 distinct CDR3 sequences, roughly 17% occurring once. The CDR3 has 12 amino acids. Trimming took 3 bases from V and 5 from J, leaving 7 bases between them. The specimen sequenced was blood. This rearrangement joins TRBV12-3 or TRBV12-4 to TRBJ2-5, with D tentatively TRBD2 (5 bases). This sequence originates from a man aged 25 to 40 with Graves' hyperthyroidism. CDR3 loop: CASSFRGETQYF. CDR3 DNA sequence: TGTGCCAGCAGTTTTCGCGGGGAGACCCAGTACTTC.